This T cell receptor beta chain was found in a study of STAT5B mutations in CD4+ large granular lymphocyte leukemia. The CDR3 has 14 residues. CDR1 and CDR2 (germline): WSHSY, SAAADI. Trimming at V came to 4 bases and at J to 4 bases, leaving 6 bases not matched to a gene. Only in-frame clones appear in the TCRdb table, and some are missing; sequencing was by immunoSEQ multiplex PCR. The data contain around 30,000 clones, roughly four fifths of them seen just once; the ten biggest clones take up roughly 0.3%. This clonotype originated in a human donor in good health. The material sequenced was CD4+ T cells from blood buffy coats. The J gene is TRBJ2-5, the V gene TRBV10-2, with TRBD1 identical over 7 bases. The CDR3 DNA is TGCGCCAGCAGTGGTCGACAGGGAGTAGAGACCCAGTACTTC. Its translation is CASSGRQGVETQYF.